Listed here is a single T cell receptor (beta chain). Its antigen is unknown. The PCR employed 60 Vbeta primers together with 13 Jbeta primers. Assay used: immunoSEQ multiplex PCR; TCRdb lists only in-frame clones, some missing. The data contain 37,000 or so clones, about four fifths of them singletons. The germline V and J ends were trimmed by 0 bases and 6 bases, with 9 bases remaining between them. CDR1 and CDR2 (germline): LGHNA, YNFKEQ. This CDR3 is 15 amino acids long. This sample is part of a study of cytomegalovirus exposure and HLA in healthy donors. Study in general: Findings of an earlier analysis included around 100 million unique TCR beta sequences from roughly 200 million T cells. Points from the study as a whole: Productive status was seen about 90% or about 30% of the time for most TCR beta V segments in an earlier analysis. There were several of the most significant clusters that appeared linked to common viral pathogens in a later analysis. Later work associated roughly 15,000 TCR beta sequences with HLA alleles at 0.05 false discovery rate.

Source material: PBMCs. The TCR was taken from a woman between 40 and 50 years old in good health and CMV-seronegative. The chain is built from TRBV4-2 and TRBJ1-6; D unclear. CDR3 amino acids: CASSQDWQTNSPLHF. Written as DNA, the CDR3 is TGTGCCAGCAGCCAAGATTGGCAAACTAATTCACCCCTCCACTTT.